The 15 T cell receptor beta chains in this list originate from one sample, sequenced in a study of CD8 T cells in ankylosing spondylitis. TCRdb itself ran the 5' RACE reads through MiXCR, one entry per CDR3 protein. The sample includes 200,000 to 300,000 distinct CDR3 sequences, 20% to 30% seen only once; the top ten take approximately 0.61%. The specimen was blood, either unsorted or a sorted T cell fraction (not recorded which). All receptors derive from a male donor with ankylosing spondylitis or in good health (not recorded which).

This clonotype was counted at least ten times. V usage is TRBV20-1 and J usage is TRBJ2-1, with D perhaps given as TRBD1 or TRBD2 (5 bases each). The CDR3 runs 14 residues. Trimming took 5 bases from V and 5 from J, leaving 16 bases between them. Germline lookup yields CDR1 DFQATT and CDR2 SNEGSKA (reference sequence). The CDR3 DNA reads TGCAGTGCTTTAACCGGGACGGCGGACAATGAGCAGTTCTTC. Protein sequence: CSALTGTADNEQFF.

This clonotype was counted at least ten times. CDR3 in DNA: TGCAGTGCTAGGAGGACAAGGAGCAATCAGCCCCAGCATTTT. Translation: CSARRTRSNQPQHF. The chain employs TRBV20-1 and TRBJ1-5; possible D gene TRBD1, 5 bases. V dropped 3 bases and J dropped 1 base, with 10 bases sitting between them. Germline V gives CDR1 DFQATT, CDR2 SNEGSKA (reference sequence). This CDR3 comprises 14 residues.

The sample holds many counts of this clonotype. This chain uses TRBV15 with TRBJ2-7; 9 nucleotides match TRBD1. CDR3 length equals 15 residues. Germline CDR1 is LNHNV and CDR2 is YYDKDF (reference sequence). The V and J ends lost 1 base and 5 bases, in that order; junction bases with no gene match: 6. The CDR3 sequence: CATSRGGTGFHEQYF. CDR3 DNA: TGTGCCACCAGCAGAGGAGGGACAGGGTTTCACGAGCAGTACTTC.

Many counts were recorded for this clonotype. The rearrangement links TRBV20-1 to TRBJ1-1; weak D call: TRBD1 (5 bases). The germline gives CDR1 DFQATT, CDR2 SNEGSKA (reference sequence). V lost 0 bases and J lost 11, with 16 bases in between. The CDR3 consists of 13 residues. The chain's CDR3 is CSARDSAGFGAFF. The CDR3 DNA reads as TGCAGTGCTAGAGATTCGGCAGGGTTTGGGGCTTTCTTT.

This CDR3 is CASRRQWETQYF. The CDR3 nucleotides are TGTGCCAGCCGAAGGCAGTGGGAGACCCAGTACTTC. This chain uses TRBV7-9 with TRBJ2-5; D is undetermined. Trimming cost V 8 bases and J 5 bases, with 12 bases left between them. The CDR3 contains 12 residues. The germline gives CDR1 SEHNR, CDR2 FQNEAQ (reference sequence).

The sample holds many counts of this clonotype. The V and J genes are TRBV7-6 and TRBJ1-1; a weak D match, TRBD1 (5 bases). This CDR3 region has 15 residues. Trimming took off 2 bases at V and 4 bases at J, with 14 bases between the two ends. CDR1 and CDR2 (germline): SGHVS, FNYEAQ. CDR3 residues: CASSLNSGWATEAFF. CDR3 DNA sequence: TGTGCCAGCAGCTTAAATTCAGGGTGGGCCACTGAAGCTTTCTTT.

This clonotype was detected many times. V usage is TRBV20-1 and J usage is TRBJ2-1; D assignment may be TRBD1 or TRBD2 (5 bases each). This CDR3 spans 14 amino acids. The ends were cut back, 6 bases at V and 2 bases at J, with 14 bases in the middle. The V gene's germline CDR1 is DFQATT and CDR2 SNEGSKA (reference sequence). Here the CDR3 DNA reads TGCAGTGCCAGGACGGGGCGAACCTACAATGAGCAGTTCTTC. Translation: CSARTGRTYNEQFF.

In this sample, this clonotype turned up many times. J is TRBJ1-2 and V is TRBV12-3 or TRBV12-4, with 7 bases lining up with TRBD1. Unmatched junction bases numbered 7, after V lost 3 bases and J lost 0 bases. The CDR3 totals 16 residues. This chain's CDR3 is CASSLRDSASNYGYTF. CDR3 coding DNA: TGTGCCAGCAGTTTGAGGGACAGTGCTTCTAACTATGGCTACACCTTC.

The CDR3 loop reads CASSMTGGGWTGELFF. The DNA of the CDR3 is TGTGCCAGCTCAATGACAGGTGGCGGTTGGACCGGGGAGCTGTTTTTT. The V gene is TRBV18, the J gene TRBJ2-2, with D perhaps TRBD1 (6 bases). This CDR3 spans 16 amino acids. V was pared by 5 bases and J by 5 bases, with 18 bases between. Germline CDR1 and CDR2: KGHSH and LQKENI.

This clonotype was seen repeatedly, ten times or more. This CDR3 reads CSARPPGFEQYF. CDR3 nucleotide sequence: TGCAGTGCTAGACCCCCGGGGTTTGAGCAGTACTTC. V is TRBV20-1 and J is TRBJ2-7, with a weak D call TRBD2 (5 bases). The V gene lost 2 bases and the J gene lost 7 bases, with 12 bases spanning the gap. This CDR3 is 12 amino acids long. Germline V gene sequence: CDR1 DFQATT, CDR2 SNEGSKA (reference sequence).

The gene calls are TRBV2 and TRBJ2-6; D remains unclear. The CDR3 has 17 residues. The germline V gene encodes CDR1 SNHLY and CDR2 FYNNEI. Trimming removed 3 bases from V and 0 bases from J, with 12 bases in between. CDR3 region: CASSDPPHRSGANVLTF. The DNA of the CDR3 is TGTGCCAGCAGTGACCCGCCCCATCGCTCTGGGGCCAACGTCCTGACTTTC. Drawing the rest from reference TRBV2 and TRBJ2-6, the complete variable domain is EPEVTQTPSHQVTQMGQEVILRCVPISNHLYFYWYRQILGQKVEFLVSFYNNEISEKSEIFDDQFSVERPDGSNFTLKIRSTKLEDSAMYFCASSDPPHRSGANVLTFGAGSRLTVL.

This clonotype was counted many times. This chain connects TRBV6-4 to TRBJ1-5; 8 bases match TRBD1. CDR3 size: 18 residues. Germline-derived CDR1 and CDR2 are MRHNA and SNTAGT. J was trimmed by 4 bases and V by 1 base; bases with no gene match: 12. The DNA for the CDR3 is TGTGCCAGCAGTGACTTGACAGGGGAAACAAGGGGTAATCAGCCCCAGCATTTT. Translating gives CASSDLTGETRGNQPQHF.

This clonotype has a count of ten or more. The CDR3 reads CSARGRVNTEAFF. The CDR3 DNA follows: TGCAGTGCCAGGGGCAGAGTGAACACTGAAGCTTTCTTT. The chain employs TRBV20-1 and TRBJ1-1; possibly TRBD1 for D (6 bases). Trimming took 6 bases from V and 0 from J, leaving 11 bases between them. The CDR3 contains 13 residues. CDR1 is DFQATT, CDR2 SNEGSKA, per germline (reference sequence).

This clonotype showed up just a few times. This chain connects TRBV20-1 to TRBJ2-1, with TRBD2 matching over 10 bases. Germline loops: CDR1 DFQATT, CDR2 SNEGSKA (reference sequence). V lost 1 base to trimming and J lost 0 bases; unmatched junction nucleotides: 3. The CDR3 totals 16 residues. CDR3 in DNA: TGCAGTGCTAGAGCTAGCGGGGGAGCCTCCTACAATGAGCAGTTCTTC. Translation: CSARASGGASYNEQFF.

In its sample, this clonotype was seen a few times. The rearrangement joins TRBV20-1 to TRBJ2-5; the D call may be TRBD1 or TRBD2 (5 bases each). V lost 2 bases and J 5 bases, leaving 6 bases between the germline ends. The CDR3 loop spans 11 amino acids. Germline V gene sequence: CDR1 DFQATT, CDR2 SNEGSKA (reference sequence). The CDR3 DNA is TGCAGTGCTAGAAGGGACGAGACCCAGTACTTC. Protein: CSARRDETQYF.